The rows below give T cell receptor beta chains drawn from one sample of a study of beta chain features in type 1 diabetes. Assay used: immunoSEQ multiplex PCR; TCRdb lists only in-frame clones, some missing. The data show over 150,000 clones, around 8% seen once. The sequenced material came from central memory CD4+ T cells from blood. All receptors come from a woman aged 35 to 49 with type 1 diabetes. The CDR3 runs from the conserved cysteine through the conserved F or W.

length: 16; J: TRBJ1-2; V: TRBV10-3; CDR3: CAISDQGRDFNYGYTF
length: 16; J: TRBJ2-3; V: TRBV30; CDR3: CAWSLITGGASDTQYF
length: 13; J: TRBJ1-5; V: TRBV7-9; CDR3: CASSYTQEWPQHF
length: 15; J: TRBJ1-5; V: TRBV7-2; CDR3: CASSLVSGENQPQHF
length: 15; J: TRBJ2-3; V: TRBV2; CDR3: CASSTRQSSTDTQYF
length: 12; J: TRBJ2-1; V: TRBV29-1; CDR3: CSVAPPGGEQFF
length: 16; J: TRBJ1-2; V: TRBV5-1; CDR3: CASSFGRQGENYGYTF
length: 13; J: TRBJ2-7; V: TRBV5-1; CDR3: CASSIRERNEQYF
length: 18; J: TRBJ2-3; V: TRBV4-3; CDR3: CASSQDLPGGGFTDTQYF
length: 15; J: TRBJ1-6; V: TRBV5-1; CDR3: CASSPGQGGNSPLHF
length: 15; J: TRBJ1-2; V: TRBV27; CDR3: CASSSGSTNLAGYTF
length: 13; J: TRBJ2-5; V: TRBV14; CDR3: CASSQNIQETQYF
length: 13; J: TRBJ1-1; V: TRBV6-1; CDR3: CASSHTGLEEAFF
length: 12; J: TRBJ2-7; V: TRBV5-4; CDR3: CASSLNSYEQYF
length: 13; J: TRBJ1-1; V: TRBV30; CDR3: CAGGEVLGPEAFF
length: 14; J: TRBJ2-1; V: TRBV28; CDR3: CASRVTGSYNEQFF
length: 14; J: TRBJ2-5; V: TRBV4-3; CDR3: CASSPSGRGETQYF
length: 18; J: TRBJ2-4; V: TRBV7-2; CDR3: CASSLGWGQSNSKNIQYF
length: 14; J: TRBJ1-2; V: TRBV6-5; CDR3: CASSGSDSSYGYTF
length: 13; J: TRBJ2-1; V: TRBV6-4; CDR3: CASSVREGGEQFF
length: 14; J: TRBJ1-2; V: TRBV15; CDR3: CATSRVRGPYGYTF
length: 16; J: TRBJ1-5; V: TRBV6-6; CDR3: CASSLTGSSGNQPQHF
length: 14; J: TRBJ1-2; V: TRBV7-2; CDR3: CASSFSQGTYGYTF
length: 16; J: TRBJ2-7; V: TRBV11-2; CDR3: CASSLDRSRGRHEQYF
length: 15; J: TRBJ2-7; V: TRBV6-6; CDR3: CASSYSGDSTYEQYF
length: 14; J: TRBJ1-5; V: TRBV19; CDR3: CASSDDRPNQPQHF
length: 16; J: TRBJ1-5; V: TRBV9; CDR3: CASSVGADYSNQPQHF
length: 15; J: TRBJ1-2; V: TRBV19; CDR3: CASSGRAPGQGGYTF
length: 16; J: TRBJ2-5; V: TRBV4-1; CDR3: CASSQDPGHLWGTQYF
length: 13; J: TRBJ2-3; V: TRBV6-5; CDR3: CASSPDREGTQYF
length: 14; J: TRBJ2-1; V: TRBV7-3; CDR3: CASSLSGSPNEQFF
length: 17; J: TRBJ2-1; V: TRBV11-3; CDR3: CASSLSPGEGAYNEQFF
length: 14; J: TRBJ2-6; V: TRBV19; CDR3: CASSVESGANVLTF
length: 15; J: TRBJ2-7; V: TRBV5-1; CDR3: CASSLAGREYHEQYF
length: 16; J: TRBJ2-1; V: TRBV9; CDR3: CASSAGAGRGYNEQFF
length: 14; J: TRBJ2-3; V: TRBV5-4; CDR3: CASSLQSVPDTQYF
length: 15; J: TRBJ1-4; V: TRBV4-1; CDR3: CASSQEAVRPEKLFF
length: 16; J: TRBJ1-4; V: TRBV28; CDR3: CASNPTGTATNEKLFF
length: 14; J: TRBJ2-7; V: TRBV28; CDR3: CASSLYGGTYEQYF
length: 15; J: TRBJ2-1; V: TRBV7-3; CDR3: CASSLDGGAQSEQFF